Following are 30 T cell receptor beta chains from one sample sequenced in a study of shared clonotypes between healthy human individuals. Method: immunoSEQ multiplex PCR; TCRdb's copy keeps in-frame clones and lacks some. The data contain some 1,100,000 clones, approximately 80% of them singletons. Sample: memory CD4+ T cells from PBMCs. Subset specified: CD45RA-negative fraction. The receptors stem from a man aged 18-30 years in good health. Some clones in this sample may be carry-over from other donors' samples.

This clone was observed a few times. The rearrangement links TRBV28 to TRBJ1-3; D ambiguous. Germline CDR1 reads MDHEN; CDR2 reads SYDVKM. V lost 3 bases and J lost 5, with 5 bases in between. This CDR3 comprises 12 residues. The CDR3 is CASSFTRNTIYF. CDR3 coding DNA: TGTGCCAGCAGTTTCACCCGAAACACCATATATTTT.

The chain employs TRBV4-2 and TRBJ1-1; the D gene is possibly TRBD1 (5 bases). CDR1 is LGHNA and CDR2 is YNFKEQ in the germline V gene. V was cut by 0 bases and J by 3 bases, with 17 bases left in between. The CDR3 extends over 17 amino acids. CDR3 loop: CASSQEPGRLRDTEAFF. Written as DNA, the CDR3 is TGTGCCAGCAGCCAAGAACCAGGGCGGTTGAGGGACACTGAAGCTTTCTTT.

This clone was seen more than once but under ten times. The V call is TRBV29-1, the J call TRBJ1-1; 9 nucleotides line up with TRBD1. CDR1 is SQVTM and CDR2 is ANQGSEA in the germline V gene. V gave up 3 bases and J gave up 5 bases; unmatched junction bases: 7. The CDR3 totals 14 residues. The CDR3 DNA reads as TGCAGCGTTGAGCCGGGACAGGGAAAGACTGAAGCTTTCTTT. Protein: CSVEPGQGKTEAFF. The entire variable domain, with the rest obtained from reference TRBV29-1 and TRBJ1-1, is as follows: SAVISQKPSRDICQRGTSLTIQCQVDSQVTMMFWYRQQPGQSLTLIATANQGSEATYESGFVIDKFPISRPNLTFSTLTVSNMSPEDSSIYLCSVEPGQGKTEAFFGQGTRLTVV.

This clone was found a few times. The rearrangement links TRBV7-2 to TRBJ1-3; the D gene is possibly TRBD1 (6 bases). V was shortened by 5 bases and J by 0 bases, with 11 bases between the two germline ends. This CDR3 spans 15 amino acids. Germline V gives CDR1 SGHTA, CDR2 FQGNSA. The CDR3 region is CASSPRGNSGNTIYF. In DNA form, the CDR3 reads TGTGCCAGCAGCCCCAGGGGAAACTCTGGAAACACCATATATTTT.

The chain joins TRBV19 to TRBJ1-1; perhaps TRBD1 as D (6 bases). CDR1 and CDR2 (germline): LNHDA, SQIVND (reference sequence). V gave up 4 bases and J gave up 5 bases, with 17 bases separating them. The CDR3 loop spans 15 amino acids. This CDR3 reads CASSTGGGRETEAFF. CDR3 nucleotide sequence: TGTGCCAGTAGTACCGGAGGGGGAAGGGAAACTGAAGCTTTCTTT. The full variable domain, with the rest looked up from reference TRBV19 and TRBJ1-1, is DGGITQSPKYLFRKEGQNVTLSCEQNLNHDAMYWYRQDPGQGLRLIYYSQIVNDFQKGDIAEGYSVSREKKESFPLTVTSAQKNPTAFYLCASSTGGGRETEAFFGQGTRLTVV.

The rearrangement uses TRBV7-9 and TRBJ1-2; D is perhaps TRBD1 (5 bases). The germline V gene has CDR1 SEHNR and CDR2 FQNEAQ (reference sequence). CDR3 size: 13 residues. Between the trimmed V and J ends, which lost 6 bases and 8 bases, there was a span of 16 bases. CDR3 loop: CASRSGTQRGYTF. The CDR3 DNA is TGTGCCAGCAGGTCCGGGACCCAAAGAGGCTACACCTTC.

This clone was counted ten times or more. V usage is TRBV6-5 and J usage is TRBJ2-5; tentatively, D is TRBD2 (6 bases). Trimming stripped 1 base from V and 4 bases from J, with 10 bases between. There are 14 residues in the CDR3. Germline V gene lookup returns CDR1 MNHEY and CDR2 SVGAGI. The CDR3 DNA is TGTGCCAGCAGTTACTATGGAGGGATAGAGACCCAGTACTTC. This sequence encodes CASSYYGGIETQYF.

CDR3 region: CASTLQLRGTEAFF. CDR3 bases: TGTGCCAGCACCTTACAGCTCCGGGGCACTGAAGCTTTCTTT. The V gene is TRBV2, the J gene TRBJ1-1; D gene uncertain. V shed 7 bases and J shed 4 bases, with 16 bases lying between them. This CDR3 has 14 amino acids. Germline V gene lookup returns CDR1 SNHLY and CDR2 FYNNEI. The complete variable domain, with remaining parts taken from reference TRBV2 and TRBJ1-1, reads EPEVTQTPSHQVTQMGQEVILRCVPISNHLYFYWYRQILGQKVEFLVSFYNNEISEKSEIFDDQFSVERPDGSNFTLKIRSTKLEDSAMYFCASTLQLRGTEAFFGQGTRLTVV.

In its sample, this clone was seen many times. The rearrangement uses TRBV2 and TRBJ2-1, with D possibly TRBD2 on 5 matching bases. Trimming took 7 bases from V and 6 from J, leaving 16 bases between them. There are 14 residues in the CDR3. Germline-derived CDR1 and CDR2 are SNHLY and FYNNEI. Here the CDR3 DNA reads TGTGCCAGCACGGGAACTCGGATGTCCAATGAGCAGTTCTTC. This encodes CASTGTRMSNEQFF. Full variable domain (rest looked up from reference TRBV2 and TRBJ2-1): EPEVTQTPSHQVTQMGQEVILRCVPISNHLYFYWYRQILGQKVEFLVSFYNNEISEKSEIFDDQFSVERPDGSNFTLKIRSTKLEDSAMYFCASTGTRMSNEQFFGPGTRLTVL.

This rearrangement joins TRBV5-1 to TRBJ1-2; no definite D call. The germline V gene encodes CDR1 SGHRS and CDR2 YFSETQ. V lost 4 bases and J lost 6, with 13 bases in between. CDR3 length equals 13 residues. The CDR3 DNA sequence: TGCGCCAGCAGCGCCTCACAAAGGGATGGCTACACCTTC. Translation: CASSASQRDGYTF.

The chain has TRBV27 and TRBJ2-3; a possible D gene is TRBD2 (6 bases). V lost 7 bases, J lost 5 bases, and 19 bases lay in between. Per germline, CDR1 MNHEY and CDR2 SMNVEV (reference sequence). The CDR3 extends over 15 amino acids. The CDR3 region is CASKGGSPQGDTQYF. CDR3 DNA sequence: TGTGCCAGCAAGGGAGGTAGCCCCCAGGGAGATACGCAGTATTTT.

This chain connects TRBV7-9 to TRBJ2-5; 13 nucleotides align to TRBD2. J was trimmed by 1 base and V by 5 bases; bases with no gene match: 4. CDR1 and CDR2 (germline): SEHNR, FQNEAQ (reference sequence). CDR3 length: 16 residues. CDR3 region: CASSAGLAGFQETQYF. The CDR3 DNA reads TGTGCCAGCAGCGCGGGACTAGCGGGGTTCCAAGAGACCCAGTACTTC.

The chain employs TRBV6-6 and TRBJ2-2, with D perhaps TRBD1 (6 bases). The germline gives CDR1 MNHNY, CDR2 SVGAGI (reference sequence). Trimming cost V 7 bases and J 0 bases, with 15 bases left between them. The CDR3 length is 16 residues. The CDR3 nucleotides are TGTGCCAGCAAGCTACGCGGACAGACGAACACCGGGGAGCTGTTTTTT. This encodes CASKLRGQTNTGELFF.

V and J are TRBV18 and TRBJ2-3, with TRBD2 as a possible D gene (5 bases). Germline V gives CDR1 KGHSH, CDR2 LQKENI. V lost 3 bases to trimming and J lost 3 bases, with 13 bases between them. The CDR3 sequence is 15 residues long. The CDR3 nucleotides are TGTGCCAGCTCACCCAACAGTCCGGGGACAGATACGCAGTATTTT. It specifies CASSPNSPGTDTQYF.

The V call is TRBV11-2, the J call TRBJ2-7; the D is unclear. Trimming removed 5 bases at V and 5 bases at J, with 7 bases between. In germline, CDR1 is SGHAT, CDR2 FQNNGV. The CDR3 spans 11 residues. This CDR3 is CASSTWDEQYF. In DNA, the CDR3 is TGTGCCAGCAGCACATGGGACGAGCAGTACTTC.

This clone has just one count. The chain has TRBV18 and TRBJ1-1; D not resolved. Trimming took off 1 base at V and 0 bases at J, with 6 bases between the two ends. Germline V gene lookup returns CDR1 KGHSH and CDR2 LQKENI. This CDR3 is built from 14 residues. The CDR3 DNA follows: TGTGCCAGCTCACCACAAGACATGAACACTGAAGCTTTCTTT. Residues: CASSPQDMNTEAFF.

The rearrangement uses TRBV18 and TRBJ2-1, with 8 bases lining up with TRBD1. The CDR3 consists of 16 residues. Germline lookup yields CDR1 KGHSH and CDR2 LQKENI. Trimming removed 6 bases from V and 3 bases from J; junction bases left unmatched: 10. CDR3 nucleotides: TGTGCCAGCTCCCCAGACCAGGACAGGGTCTACAATGAGCAGTTCTTC. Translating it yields CASSPDQDRVYNEQFF.

CDR3 amino acids: CASSVGLVGGATEAFF. The CDR3 DNA reads as TGTGCCAGCAGCGTAGGGTTAGTAGGAGGGGCCACTGAAGCTTTCTTT. The chain joins TRBV9 to TRBJ1-1, with D tentatively TRBD1 (5 bases). This CDR3 region has 16 residues. Per germline, CDR1 SGDLS and CDR2 YYNGEE. V dropped 0 bases and J dropped 4 bases, with 16 bases sitting between them. The complete variable domain, with remaining parts taken from reference TRBV9 and TRBJ1-1, reads DSGVTQTPKHLITATGQRVTLRCSPRSGDLSVYWYQQSLDQGLQFLIQYYNGEERAKGNILERFSAQQFPDLHSELNLSSLELGDSALYFCASSVGLVGGATEAFFGQGTRLTVV.

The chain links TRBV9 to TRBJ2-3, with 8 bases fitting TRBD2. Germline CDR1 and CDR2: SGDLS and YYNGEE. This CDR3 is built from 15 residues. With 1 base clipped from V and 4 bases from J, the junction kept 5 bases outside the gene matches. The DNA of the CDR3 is TGTGCCAGCAGCGTATGGACTAGCATTTCAGATACGCAGTATTTT. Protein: CASSVWTSISDTQYF.

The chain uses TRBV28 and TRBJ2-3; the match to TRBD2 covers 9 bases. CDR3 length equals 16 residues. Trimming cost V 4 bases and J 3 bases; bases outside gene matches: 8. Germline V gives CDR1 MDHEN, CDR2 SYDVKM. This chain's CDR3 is CASSSRGRAGTDTQYF. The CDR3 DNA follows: TGTGCCAGCAGTTCTCGCGGGAGGGCCGGGACAGATACGCAGTATTTT.

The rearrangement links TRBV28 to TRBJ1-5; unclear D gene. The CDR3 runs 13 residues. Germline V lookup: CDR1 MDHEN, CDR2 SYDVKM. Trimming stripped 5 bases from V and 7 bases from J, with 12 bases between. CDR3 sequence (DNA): TGTGCCAGCAGTCAAAACGCTGGGCAGCCCCAGCATTTT. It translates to CASSQNAGQPQHF.

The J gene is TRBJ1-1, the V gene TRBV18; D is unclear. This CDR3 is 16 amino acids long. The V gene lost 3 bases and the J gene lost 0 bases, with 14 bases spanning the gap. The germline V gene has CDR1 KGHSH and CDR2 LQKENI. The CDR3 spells CASSPGKTPMNTEAFF. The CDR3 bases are TGTGCCAGCTCACCCGGTAAGACACCCATGAACACTGAAGCTTTCTTT.

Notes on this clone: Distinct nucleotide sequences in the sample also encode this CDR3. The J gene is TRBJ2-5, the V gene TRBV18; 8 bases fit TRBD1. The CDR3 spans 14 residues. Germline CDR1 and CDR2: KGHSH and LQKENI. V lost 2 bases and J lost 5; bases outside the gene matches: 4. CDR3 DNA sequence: TGTGCCAGCTCACCAAACAGGGGGTATGAGACCCAGTACTTC. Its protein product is CASSPNRGYETQYF.

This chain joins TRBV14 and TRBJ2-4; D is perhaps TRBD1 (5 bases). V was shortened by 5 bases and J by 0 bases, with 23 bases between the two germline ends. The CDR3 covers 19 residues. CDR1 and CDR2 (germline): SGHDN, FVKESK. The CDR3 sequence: CASSVRPRQFSKAKNIQYF. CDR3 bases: TGTGCCAGCAGCGTACGGCCGCGACAGTTTTCTAAAGCCAAAAACATTCAGTACTTC.

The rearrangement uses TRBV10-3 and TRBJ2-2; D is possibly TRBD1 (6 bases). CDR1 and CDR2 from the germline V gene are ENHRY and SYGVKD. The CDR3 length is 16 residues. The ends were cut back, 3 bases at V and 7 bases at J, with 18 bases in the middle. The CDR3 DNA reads TGTGCCATCAGTGAAAGAGGAACAGGGTTGGACGGGGAGCTGTTTTTT. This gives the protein CAISERGTGLDGELFF.

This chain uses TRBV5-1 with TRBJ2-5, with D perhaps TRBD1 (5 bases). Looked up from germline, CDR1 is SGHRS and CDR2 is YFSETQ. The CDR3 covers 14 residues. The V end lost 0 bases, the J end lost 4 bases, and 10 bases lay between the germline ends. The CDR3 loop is CASSLAAGRETQYF. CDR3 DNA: TGCGCCAGCAGCTTGGCGGCAGGGCGAGAGACCCAGTACTTC.

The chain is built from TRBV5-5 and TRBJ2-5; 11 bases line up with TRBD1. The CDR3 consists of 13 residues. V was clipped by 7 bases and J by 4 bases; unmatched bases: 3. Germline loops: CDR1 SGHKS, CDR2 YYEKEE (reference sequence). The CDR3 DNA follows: TGTGCCAGCGGACAGGGGGCCGGAGAGACCCAGTACTTC. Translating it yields CASGQGAGETQYF.

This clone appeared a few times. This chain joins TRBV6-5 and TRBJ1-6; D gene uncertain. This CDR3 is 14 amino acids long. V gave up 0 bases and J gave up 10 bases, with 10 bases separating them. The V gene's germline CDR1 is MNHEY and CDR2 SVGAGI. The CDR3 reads CASSYSAGQSPLHF. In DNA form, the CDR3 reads TGTGCCAGCAGTTACTCGGCAGGCCAATCACCCCTCCACTTT.

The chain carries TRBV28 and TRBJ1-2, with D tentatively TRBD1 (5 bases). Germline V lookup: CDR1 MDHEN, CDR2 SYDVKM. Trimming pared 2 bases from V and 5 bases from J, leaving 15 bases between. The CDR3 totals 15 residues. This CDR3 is CASSLVRQDIYGYTF. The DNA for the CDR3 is TGTGCCAGCAGTTTAGTGAGGCAGGACATTTATGGCTACACCTTC.

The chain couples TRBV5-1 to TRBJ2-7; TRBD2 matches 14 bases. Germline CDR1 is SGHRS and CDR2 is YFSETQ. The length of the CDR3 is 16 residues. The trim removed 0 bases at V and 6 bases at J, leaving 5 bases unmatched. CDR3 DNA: TGCGCCAGCAGCTTGGCCGGGACTAGCGGGAGCATCGAGCAGTACTTC. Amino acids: CASSLAGTSGSIEQYF.